Below, 28 T cell receptor beta chains from the same sample are listed, as sequenced in a study of blood T cells in healthy people across ages. Next came a second PCR, run for about 6 to 12 cycles, which used a sample-barcoded 5' primer along with a J-beta primer mix. TCRdb ran MiXCR on the 5' RACE reads and lists one entry per CDR3 protein. This table holds approximately 2,000,000 distinct CDR3 sequences, about 39% found once. The source material was blood. Receptors originate from a human donor in good health.

The V gene is TRBV30, the J gene TRBJ2-5; the D gene is possibly TRBD1 (6 bases). With 0 bases removed from V and 3 bases from J, the gap between germline ends came to 17 bases. CDR1 is GTSNPN, CDR2 SVGIG, per germline (reference sequence). There are 16 residues in the CDR3. CDR3 protein: CAWSVPDRPEKETQYF. Written as DNA, the CDR3 is TGTGCCTGGAGTGTACCCGACAGGCCGGAGAAAGAGACCCAGTACTTC.

V usage is TRBV6-1 and J usage is TRBJ2-5, with D unclear. Germline V CDR1 and CDR2: MNHNS, SASEGT. This CDR3 spans 12 amino acids. V lost 1 base and J 11 bases, leaving 11 bases between the germline ends. CDR3 loop: CASSEVGYSQYF. CDR3 nucleotide sequence: TGTGCCAGCAGTGAAGTCGGGTACTCACAGTACTTC.

The chain couples TRBV2 to TRBJ2-1; tentatively, D is TRBD2 (7 bases). Germline CDR1 SNHLY, CDR2 FYNNEI. The CDR3 has 13 residues. V dropped 3 bases and J dropped 9 bases, with 12 bases sitting between them. The CDR3 protein is CASSESGGVEQFF. As DNA, the CDR3 is TGTGCCAGCAGTGAGTCGGGGGGCGTTGAGCAGTTCTTC.

The table lists this clonotype with a few counts. V is TRBV2 and J is TRBJ2-5; no firm D call. V was cut by 5 bases and J by 7 bases, with 8 bases left in between. Germline V lookup: CDR1 SNHLY, CDR2 FYNNEI. The CDR3 is 11 residues long. The CDR3 coding sequence is TGTGCCAGCAGTTACTCCATGACCCAGTACTTC. As protein: CASSYSMTQYF.

J is TRBJ2-3 and V is TRBV14, with TRBD1 as a possible D gene (6 bases). The germline V and J ends were trimmed by 1 base and 7 bases, with 21 bases remaining between them. Germline V lookup: CDR1 SGHDN, CDR2 FVKESK. There are 17 residues in the CDR3. CDR3 protein: CASSQGPQGPFGNTQYF. The CDR3 DNA reads as TGTGCCAGCAGCCAAGGCCCGCAGGGGCCCTTCGGAAATACGCAGTATTTT. Full variable domain (missing parts from reference TRBV14 and TRBJ2-3): EAGVTQFPSHSVIEKGQTVTLRCDPISGHDNLYWYRRVMGKEIKFLLHFVKESKQDESGMPNNRFLAERTGGTYSTLKVQPAELEDSGVYFCASSQGPQGPFGNTQYFGPGTRLTVL.

This clonotype has only a few counts. The chain is built from TRBV6-2 or TRBV6-3 and TRBJ2-1; D might be TRBD1 (5 bases). The CDR3 is 13 residues long. Germline assignment: CDR1 MNHEY and CDR2 SVGEGT. V was shortened by 3 bases and J by 3 bases, with 6 bases between the two germline ends. The CDR3 here is CASSYGHYNEQFF. The DNA for the CDR3 is TGTGCCAGCAGTTATGGACACTACAATGAGCAGTTCTTC.

The chain employs TRBV2 and TRBJ2-7, with D perhaps TRBD1 or TRBD2 (5 bases each). V was clipped by 5 bases and J by 7 bases, with 12 bases between them. CDR3 length: 12 amino acids. CDR1 and CDR2 from the germline V gene are SNHLY and FYNNEI. This chain's CDR3 is CASSWGSGEQYF. In DNA form, the CDR3 reads TGTGCCAGCAGTTGGGGCTCGGGGGAGCAGTACTTC.

This clonotype has just a few counts. J is TRBJ2-2 and V is TRBV7-9, with unresolved D. This CDR3 comprises 15 residues. Germline V gives CDR1 SEHNR, CDR2 FQNEAQ (reference sequence). Trimming took off 2 bases at V and 2 bases at J, with 9 bases between the two ends. CDR3 coding DNA: TGTGCCAGCAGCTTAAATTGGCGAAACACCGGGGAGCTGTTTTTT. Its protein is CASSLNWRNTGELFF.

This chain joins TRBV9 and TRBJ2-1; no clear D gene. Germline V gene lookup returns CDR1 SGDLS and CDR2 YYNGEE. CDR3 length equals 14 residues. The ends were cut back, 4 bases at V and 6 bases at J, with 14 bases in the middle. The CDR3 sequence is CASSPYHTRNEQFF. The CDR3 coding sequence is TGTGCCAGCAGCCCCTATCACACACGCAATGAGCAGTTCTTC.

Turning to this clonotype: An end of the junction differs from the germline gene, which may be a read error. The J gene is TRBJ1-1, the V gene TRBV5-4, with a weak D call TRBD1 (6 bases). Germline V gene sequence: CDR1 SGHNT, CDR2 YYREEE (reference sequence). The CDR3 spans 14 residues. CDR3 in DNA: TGTGCCGGCAGCTTGGACAGCGCCTACACTGAAGCTTTCTTT. It translates to CAGSLDSAYTEAFF.

The CDR3 DNA is TGTGCCAGCAGCCATCAAATCAGTATTAGCGGAGCTGCTAGCACAGATACGCAGTATTTT. Protein sequence: CASSHQISISGAASTDTQYF. The rearrangement links TRBV21-1 to TRBJ2-3; TRBD2, the table's D call, lacks a check against the DNA. TRBV21-1 is annotated as a pseudogene. The CDR3 covers 20 residues.

This clonotype was seen only a few times. The chain employs TRBV7-9 and TRBJ2-5, with 9 bases fitting TRBD2. V lost 4 bases, J lost 5 bases, and 8 bases stayed unmatched. The germline V gene has CDR1 SEHNR and CDR2 FQNEAQ (reference sequence). The CDR3 has 15 amino acids. The CDR3 coding sequence is TGTGCCAGCAGCTCGTCAGGCGGGGGGGAGGAGACCCAGTACTTC. As protein: CASSSSGGGEETQYF.

The gene calls are TRBV20-1 and TRBJ2-5; D perhaps matches TRBD1 (6 bases). The CDR3 covers 17 residues. The V end lost 0 bases, the J end lost 0 bases, and 17 bases lay between the germline ends. The germline CDR1 and CDR2 sequences are DFQATT and SNEGSKA (reference sequence). This CDR3 reads CSARDGQKSRYQETQYF. The DNA of the CDR3 is TGCAGTGCTAGAGATGGACAGAAGTCAAGGTACCAAGAGACCCAGTACTTC.

This clonotype has only a few counts. The gene calls are TRBV6-5 and TRBJ1-2; weak D call: TRBD1 (6 bases). The V and J ends lost 0 bases and 4 bases respectively, with 9 bases between them. CDR1 and CDR2 (germline): MNHEY, SVGAGI. This CDR3 has 14 residues. CDR3 DNA sequence: TGTGCCAGCAGTTACTCTGAGGGGGTCTATGGCTACACCTTC. The encoded protein is CASSYSEGVYGYTF.

There are many counts of this clonotype. The chain recombines TRBV14 with TRBJ2-1, with 10 bases matching TRBD2. Germline trimming cut 0 bases from V and 5 bases from J; bases unmatched to any gene: 1. CDR1 and CDR2 from the germline V gene are SGHDN and FVKESK. This CDR3 region has 15 residues. CDR3 sequence (DNA): TGTGCCAGCAGCCAAGAACTAGCGGGGAACAATGAGCAGTTCTTC. As protein: CASSQELAGNNEQFF.

In its sample, this clonotype was seen once. Possible read error: a much larger clone is one base away. The chain links TRBV27 to TRBJ2-7; 7 nucleotides line up with TRBD1. The germline CDR1 and CDR2 sequences are MNHEY and SMNVEV (reference sequence). The CDR3 consists of 14 residues. The CDR3 DNA is TGTGCCGGCAGTCTATGGGACAGACACTACGAGCAGTACTTC. Its translation is CAGSLWDRHYEQYF.

A few counts support this clonotype. V and J are TRBV7-2 and TRBJ2-5; 10 positions match TRBD2. Germline V gives CDR1 SGHTA, CDR2 FQGNSA. Germline trimming cut 4 bases from V and 0 bases from J; bases unmatched to any gene: 5. This CDR3 spans 16 amino acids. CDR3 in DNA: TGTGCCAGCAGCTCAGGACTAGCGGTACACCAAGAGACCCAGTACTTC. Translating it yields CASSSGLAVHQETQYF.

The V gene is TRBV7-9, the J gene TRBJ2-1, with D perhaps matching TRBD1 (6 bases). The CDR3 loop spans 15 amino acids. The V end lost 8 bases, the J end lost 1 base, and 15 bases lay between the germline ends. Germline CDR1 SEHNR, CDR2 FQNEAQ (reference sequence). The CDR3 DNA follows: TGTGCCAGCGCTTCTTTGAGGGGGTCCTACAATGAGCAGTTCTTC. It encodes CASASLRGSYNEQFF.

This clonotype was counted only a few times. The chain is built from TRBV7-9 and TRBJ1-5; unclear D gene. Trimming took 5 bases from V and 3 from J, leaving 11 bases between them. Germline-derived CDR1 and CDR2 are SEHNR and FQNEAQ (reference sequence). The CDR3 is made up of 14 amino acids. Here the CDR3 reads CASSEAGFNQPQHF. The CDR3 region has the DNA TGTGCCAGCAGCGAGGCGGGGTTCAATCAGCCCCAGCATTTT.

This clonotype was counted a few times. This sequence joins TRBV4-1 and TRBJ2-1; 11 nucleotides line up with TRBD1. Gene TRBJ2-7 matches the end of the DNA better, so the J call may be wrong. CDR3 length: 14 residues. Germline loops: CDR1 MGHRA, CDR2 YSYEKL. The chain's CDR3 is CASSWDRGYNEQYF. The CDR3 nucleotides are TGCGCCAGCAGCTGGGACAGGGGGTACAATGAGCAGTACTTC.

This clonotype was observed a few times. The chain joins TRBV11-2 to TRBJ2-1; TRBD1 might be the D (5 bases). CDR3 length: 16 residues. Germline-derived CDR1 and CDR2 are SGHAT and FQNNGV. V lost 3 bases and J lost 5, with 17 bases in between. CDR3 coding DNA: TGTGCCAGCAGCTTGTGGCGTCAGGGATTTAACAATGAGCAGTTCTTC. It codes for CASSLWRQGFNNEQFF.

This clonotype was recorded a few times. The rearrangement links TRBV29-1 to TRBJ1-4, with a possible D match to TRBD1 (5 bases). V was pared by 7 bases and J by 8 bases, with 20 bases between. From germline, CDR1 is SQVTM and CDR2 ANQGSEA. This CDR3 spans 14 amino acids. The CDR3 reads CSAQRGMGNEKLFF. The CDR3 region has the DNA TGCAGCGCCCAACGGGGGATGGGGAACGAAAAACTGTTTTTT.

This clonotype was counted a few times. V and J are TRBV7-2 and TRBJ2-3, with a weak D call TRBD1 (5 bases). V gave up 11 bases and J gave up 2 bases, with 14 bases separating them. CDR1 is SGHTA and CDR2 is FQGNSA in the germline V gene. This CDR3 has 13 amino acids. CDR3 sequence: CAGGRQSTDTQYF. CDR3 sequence (DNA): TGTGCCGGCGGACGACAGTCCACAGATACGCAGTATTTT.

This clonotype was observed a handful of times. This chain links TRBV6-1 with TRBJ2-4; 12 nucleotides align to TRBD1. Germline values: CDR1 MNHNS, CDR2 SASEGT. CDR3 length equals 21 residues. The V segment lost 6 bases and the J segment 3 bases; nucleotides outside the gene matches: 21. The CDR3 sequence: CASSVSGTGGIPPEGKNIQYF. CDR3 in DNA: TGTGCCAGCAGCGTGTCTGGGACAGGGGGCATCCCCCCGGAGGGCAAAAACATTCAGTACTTC.

This chain joins TRBV5-1 and TRBJ1-2, with 8 bases fitting TRBD1. CDR3 length: 15 amino acids. V shed 3 bases, J shed 6 bases, and the junction held 10 bases outside the gene matches. CDR1 and CDR2 (germline): SGHRS, YFSETQ. In DNA, the CDR3 is TGCGCCAGCAGCTCCGGACAGGGAATACGGAATGGCTACACCTTC. Translated, it gives CASSSGQGIRNGYTF. The full variable domain, its missing parts supplied by reference TRBV5-1 and TRBJ1-2, is KAGVTQTPRYLIKTRGQQVTLSCSPISGHRSVSWYQQTPGQGLQFLFEYFSETQRNKGNFPGRFSGRQFSNSRSEMNVSTLELGDSALYLCASSSGQGIRNGYTFGSGTRLTVV.

This clonotype has at least ten counts. The chain employs TRBV20-1 and TRBJ2-4; no reliable D call. The end of the DNA aligns better with TRBJ2-7, so the J call may be wrong. The germline gives CDR1 DFQATT, CDR2 SNEGSKA (reference sequence). The CDR3 spans 13 residues. CDR3 in DNA: TGCAGTGCTAGAGAAGGGTCCATCTACGAGCAGTACTTC. Protein product: CSAREGSIYEQYF.

Only a few counts were recorded for this clonotype. This chain uses TRBV20-1 with TRBJ2-5; no definite D call. The V end was cut by 3 bases, the J end by 2 bases, with 13 bases between. This CDR3 has 14 residues. Looked up from germline, CDR1 is DFQATT and CDR2 is SNEGSKA (reference sequence). DNA for the CDR3: TGCAGTGCTAGGAGAAGTGGTTCTCAAGAGACCCAGTACTTC. Translated: CSARRSGSQETQYF.

V is TRBV20-1 and J is TRBJ2-1, with 10 bases matching TRBD1. The germline V gene encodes CDR1 DFQATT and CDR2 SNEGSKA (reference sequence). J gave up 6 bases and V 2 bases, and 7 bases lay outside the gene matches. The CDR3 length is 15 residues. Here the CDR3 reads CSARSGTGVFNEQFF. DNA for the CDR3: TGCAGTGCTAGATCTGGGACAGGGGTGTTCAATGAGCAGTTCTTC.